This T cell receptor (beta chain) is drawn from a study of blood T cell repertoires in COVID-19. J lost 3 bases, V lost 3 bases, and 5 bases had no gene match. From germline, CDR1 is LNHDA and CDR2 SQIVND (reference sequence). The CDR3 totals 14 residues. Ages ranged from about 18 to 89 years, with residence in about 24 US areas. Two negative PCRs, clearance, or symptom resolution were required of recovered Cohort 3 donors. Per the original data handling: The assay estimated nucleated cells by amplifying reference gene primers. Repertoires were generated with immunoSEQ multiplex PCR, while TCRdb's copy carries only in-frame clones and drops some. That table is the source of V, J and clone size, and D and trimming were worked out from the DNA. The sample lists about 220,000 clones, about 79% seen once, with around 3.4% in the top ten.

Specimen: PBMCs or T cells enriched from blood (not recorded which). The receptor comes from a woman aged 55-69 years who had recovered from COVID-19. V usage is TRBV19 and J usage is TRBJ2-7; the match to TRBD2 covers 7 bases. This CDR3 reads CASSIAGDLYEQYF. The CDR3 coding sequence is TGTGCCAGTAGTATCGCGGGAGACCTCTACGAGCAGTACTTC.